Included here is one T cell receptor beta chain sequence, with context. The CDR3 runs to 14 residues. CDR1 is MNHEY and CDR2 is SVGAGI in the germline V gene. Trimming stripped 5 bases from V and 0 bases from J, with 11 bases between. This sample stems from a study of blood T cells in healthy people across ages. The people who gave samples were healthy Caucasians from Russia, aged about 6 to 95. A sample-barcoded 5' primer and a J-beta primer mix were used in a second PCR of roughly 7 to 12 cycles. TCRdb itself ran the 5' RACE reads through MiXCR, one entry per CDR3 protein. In the table there are roughly 800,000 distinct CDR3 sequences, over 45% of which are singletons.

This TCR was sampled from a man in his thirties or forties in good health. The sequenced material came from blood. The chain recombines TRBV6-5 with TRBJ2-7; D gene unclear. CDR3 sequence: CASSAYGGSYEQYF. In nucleotides, the CDR3 is TGTGCCAGCAGTGCCTACGGTGGCTCCTACGAGCAGTACTTC.